The rows below give T cell receptor beta chains drawn from one sample of a study of tumor-infiltrating lymphocytes in primary liver carcinoma. TCRdb itself ran the multiplex PCR reads through MiXCR, one entry per CDR3 protein. Of 20,000 or so distinct CDR3 sequences listed, around 81% were seen once; the top ten hold 35%. The source material was liver tumor tissue from sampling region 2. These receptors all stem from a woman in her 30s with primary liver carcinoma and hepatitis B virus infection. CDR3s include the opening cysteine and the closing phenylalanine or tryptophan. Each record gives: clone size, J gene, V gene, CDR3 protein. Only part of the rows carry a size: once, few, many, or a class if the clone is expanded.

>.|TRBJ2-7|TRBV11-2
CASILTDTDYEQYF
>.|TRBJ2-3|TRBV11-2
CASSLVARSRDTQYF
>.|TRBJ2-3|TRBV11-2
CASSHRGSGSLIDTQYF
>.|TRBJ1-2|TRBV6-5
CASIRAQGSYSYGYTF
>.|TRBJ1-1|TRBV30
CAWTKGWNIEGFF
>.|TRBJ1-1|TRBV4-2
CASSPVDGRGNTEAFF
>.|TRBJ2-7|TRBV2
CASGTRVTMSTYELYF
>.|TRBJ1-2|TRBV4-3
CANSVELEIYGYTF
>.|TRBJ2-5|TRBV11-2
CASSPRYIETQYF
>.|TRBJ2-7|TRBV11-2
CASSLGSHYEQYF
>.|TRBJ1-6|TRBV5-5
CASSLDVSNTPPHF
>.|TRBJ2-1|TRBV12-3/TRBV12-4
CASSLSATRGLEQFF
>.|TRBJ2-2|TRBV7-2
CASSLGGRGFTWELFF
>.|TRBJ2-5|TRBV30
CAWNRSRETQYF
>many|TRBJ1-1|TRBV6-1
CAGSVDRGYTEAFF
>.|TRBJ2-7|TRBV6-5
CANNYEEGYEQYF
>.|TRBJ1-5|TRBV11-2
CVSSLEPSPFQPQQF
>.|TRBJ2-7|TRBV28
CTSNSKPCGVSYEQHF
>.|TRBJ2-3|TRBV10-3
CTISEHWTGADTQYF
>.|TRBJ1-2|TRBV6-6
CASRFVSLRGYTF
>.|TRBJ2-7|TRBV6-5
CASRYKDSSSYEQYF
>.|TRBJ2-1|TRBV11-3
CASSFLADISYDEQSF
>.|TRBJ1-5|TRBV5-5
CASSQDRGIHQPQHF
>.|TRBJ2-2|TRBV7-8
CANRSFRLAGEDTGELFF
>medium-sized|TRBJ2-1|TRBV5-6
CASSPRGDAQFF
>.|TRBJ2-4|TRBV5-5
CANSLVGVREGSDIQYF
>.|TRBJ1-2|TRBV6-5
CASRGVVGGSNYGYTF
>.|TRBJ2-7|TRBV6-1
CDSSGSLGIGGEQYF
>.|TRBJ2-7|TRBV5-6
CARASGSSYEYYF
>.|TRBJ2-5|TRBV30
CASKVLGAVLGAQYF
>.|TRBJ2-6|TRBV6-5
CASRLWGFGANILTF
>.|TRBJ2-3|TRBV4-1
CANSQDHITSGRVNTQYF
>.|TRBJ2-7|TRBV6-5
CAGNYRDSSSYKQYF
>.|TRBJ2-7|TRBV20-1
CSTRGLAEQYF
>.|TRBJ1-2|TRBV20-1
CSATPEGRGCYTF
>.|TRBJ1-1|TRBV5-4
CASNVQRGDREAFF
>.|TRBJ1-1|TRBV11-2
CASRYTRERAEAFF
>once|TRBJ2-1|TRBV11-3
CASIRLARVGYEQFF
>.|TRBJ2-7|TRBV11-2
CADSLGSNYEQYF